This passage covers 23 T cell receptor beta chains from one sample sequenced in a study of blood T cells in healthy people across ages. Through a sample-barcoded 5' primer and a J-beta primer mix, a second PCR was run for roughly 7 to 12 cycles. TCRdb re-called the 5' RACE reads through MiXCR, storing one row per CDR3 protein. The sample includes over a million distinct CDR3 sequences, 40% to 45% of them seen just once. The specimen was blood. These receptors were collected from a woman aged 55 to 70 in good health.

This clonotype was counted a few times. V and J are TRBV28 and TRBJ2-5; 10 bases agree with TRBD2. The end of the DNA aligns better with TRBJ2-7, so the J call may be wrong. The length of the CDR3 is 14 residues. The V gene's germline CDR1 is MDHEN and CDR2 SYDVKM. The CDR3 here is CASSLQLAGVEQYF. The CDR3 DNA sequence: TGTGCCAGCAGTTTACAGCTAGCGGGAGTCGAGCAGTACTTC.

Comments on this clonotype: The CDR3 ends on some other residue instead of the conserved phenylalanine or tryptophan, so this is likely a read error. The rearrangement uses TRBV4-2 and TRBJ2-1; perhaps D is TRBD1 or TRBD2 (5 bases each). In germline, CDR1 is LGHNA, CDR2 YNFKEQ. The CDR3 is made up of 13 amino acids. With 0 bases removed from V and 8 bases from J, the gap between germline ends came to 8 bases. The CDR3 nucleotides read TGTGCCAGCAGCCAAGACCGGGGCGATGAGCAGTTCGTC. Its protein product is CASSQDRGDEQFV.

For the CDR3, the DNA is TGTGCCAGCAGCCAAGACCCCCTCAGCGGGCCCACCTACGAGCAGTACTTC. Protein product: CASSQDPLSGPTYEQYF. The chain employs TRBV4-2 and TRBJ2-7, with a tentative D call TRBD2 (6 bases). Germline values: CDR1 LGHNA, CDR2 YNFKEQ. Trimming stripped 0 bases from V and 2 bases from J, with 17 bases between. This CDR3 comprises 17 residues.

Remarks on this clonotype: A much larger clone lies one base from this, so it may be a read error. CDR3 in DNA: TGTGCCGGCAGTTCCGGATACTACGAGCAGTACTTC. It is translated as CAGSSGYYEQYF. The V gene is TRBV28, the J gene TRBJ2-7; D call uncertain. This CDR3 is 12 amino acids long. Germline V lookup: CDR1 MDHEN, CDR2 SYDVKM.

This chain connects TRBV6-2 or TRBV6-3 to TRBJ2-7; D perhaps matches TRBD1 (5 bases). This CDR3 is 16 amino acids long. Germline CDR1 is MNHEY and CDR2 is SVGEGT. The V gene lost 0 bases and the J gene lost 2 bases, with 14 bases spanning the gap. CDR3 nucleotide sequence: TGTGCCAGCAGTTACTCTTCAGGGATGCTACCCTACGAGCAGTACTTC. Translation gives CASSYSSGMLPYEQYF.

The chain combines TRBV27 with TRBJ1-1; weak D call: TRBD1 (6 bases). Germline V gene lookup returns CDR1 MNHEY and CDR2 SMNVEV (reference sequence). The CDR3 sequence is 15 residues long. V was clipped by 5 bases and J by 1 base, with 14 bases between them. CDR3 in amino acids: CASSPTGHSNTEAFF. The CDR3 DNA reads as TGTGCCAGCAGTCCTACGGGACATTCGAACACTGAAGCTTTCTTT.

This clonotype occurred many times. This chain links TRBV6-2 or TRBV6-3 with TRBJ2-1, with 11 bases aligning to TRBD2. With 6 bases clipped from V and 3 bases from J, the junction kept 10 bases outside the gene matches. Germline V CDR1 and CDR2: MNHEY, SVGEGT. This CDR3 has 17 residues. CDR3 amino acids: CASSRMPGLAVYNEQFF. The CDR3 nucleotides are TGTGCCAGCAGCCGAATGCCGGGACTAGCGGTCTACAATGAGCAGTTCTTC.

This chain links TRBV7-9 with TRBJ1-5; D perhaps matches TRBD1 (5 bases). The CDR3 is 16 amino acids. Trimming removed 5 bases at V and 0 bases at J, with 14 bases between. Looked up from germline, CDR1 is SEHNR and CDR2 is FQNEAQ (reference sequence). The CDR3 sequence is CASSPGSRNSNQPQHF. CDR3 sequence (DNA): TGTGCCAGCAGCCCAGGGAGTCGAAATAGCAATCAGCCCCAGCATTTT.

On this clonotype: A much larger clone lies a single base off, so this may be a read error. This chain connects TRBV20-1 to TRBJ1-5; D unclear. Germline V gene data show CDR1 as DFQATT and CDR2 as SNEGSKA (reference sequence). The CDR3 is 14 residues long. In nucleotides, the CDR3 is TGCAGTGCCCGAGCCCCTTCTAGCAATCGGCCCCAGCATTTT. It is translated as CSARAPSSNRPQHF.

This chain uses TRBV12-3 or TRBV12-4 with TRBJ2-1, with D perhaps TRBD2 (6 bases). The CDR3 is made up of 12 amino acids. V was pared by 3 bases and J by 9 bases, with 9 bases between. The DNA of the CDR3 is TGTGCCAGCAGTTTCCACGGGGGTGAGCAGTTCTTC. As protein: CASSFHGGEQFF.

This chain uses TRBV9 with TRBJ2-1, with 9 bases identical to TRBD2. Germline trimming cut 0 bases from V and 5 bases from J; bases unmatched to any gene: 9. This CDR3 region has 17 residues. Germline CDR1 is SGDLS and CDR2 is YYNGEE. The CDR3 sequence is CASSVVSAGGTNNEQFF. In DNA form, the CDR3 reads TGTGCCAGCAGCGTAGTGAGCGCGGGAGGGACCAACAATGAGCAGTTCTTC.

The gene calls are TRBV28 and TRBJ2-3; 12 positions agree with TRBD2. This CDR3 spans 16 amino acids. Germline assignment: CDR1 MDHEN and CDR2 SYDVKM. V lost 5 bases to trimming and J lost 4 bases; unmatched junction nucleotides: 7. CDR3 nucleotide sequence: TGTGCCAGCAGTCTCCGACTAGCGGGAGTTCCAGATACGCAGTATTTT. Its translation: CASSLRLAGVPDTQYF.

This rearrangement joins TRBV20-1 to TRBJ2-1; TRBD1 matches at 8 bases. Germline loops: CDR1 DFQATT, CDR2 SNEGSKA (reference sequence). This CDR3 has 14 residues. With V trimmed by 5 bases and J by 5 bases, 8 bases remained unmatched. The CDR3 region is CSALRQGFNNEQFF. DNA of the CDR3: TGCAGTGCTCTCCGACAGGGGTTCAACAATGAGCAGTTCTTC.

The gene calls are TRBV29-1 and TRBJ2-1; TRBD1 matches 9 bases. The junction had 10 bases not matched to a gene; V was cut back by 3 bases and J by 10 bases. Germline-derived CDR1 and CDR2 are SQVTM and ANQGSEA. The CDR3 sequence is 14 residues long. This CDR3 is CSVETGGISYEQFF. The DNA for the CDR3 is TGCAGCGTTGAGACAGGGGGAATCTCCTACGAGCAGTTCTTC.

The CDR3 spells CASSKYPGQGASSGANVLTF. As DNA, the CDR3 is TGTGCCAGCAGCAAATACCCGGGACAGGGGGCCAGCTCTGGGGCCAACGTCCTGACTTTC. The rearrangement joins TRBV7-8 to TRBJ2-6; TRBD1 matches at 12 bases. CDR1 and CDR2 (germline): SGHVS, FQNEAQ. Trimming at V came to 5 bases and at J to 0 bases, leaving 11 bases not matched to a gene. CDR3 length equals 20 residues.

The chain links TRBV12-3 or TRBV12-4 to TRBJ2-7, with 12 bases that match TRBD2. Unmatched junction bases numbered 6, after V lost 6 bases and J lost 3 bases. CDR3 length: 15 amino acids. As DNA, the CDR3 is TGTGCCAGCAGCCCTGGACTAGCGGGACACTACGAGCAGTACTTC. Translating gives CASSPGLAGHYEQYF.

This clonotype was counted between two and nine times. The rearrangement links TRBV7-3 to TRBJ2-5; D is undetermined. The germline V gene encodes CDR1 SGHTA and CDR2 FQGTGA. Trimming cost V 5 bases and J 4 bases, with 11 bases left between them. This CDR3 is 13 amino acids long. The CDR3 sequence is CASSNGPLETQYF. CDR3 DNA: TGTGCCAGCAGCAACGGACCCCTAGAGACCCAGTACTTC.

This clonotype occurred a few times. The chain combines TRBV20-1 with TRBJ2-7; 10 nucleotides line up with TRBD2. V shed 2 bases, J shed 0 bases, and the junction held 4 bases outside the gene matches. The CDR3 covers 15 residues. Germline V CDR1 and CDR2: DFQATT, SNEGSKA (reference sequence). The CDR3: CSARSSSGSSYEQYF. The CDR3 nucleotides are TGCAGTGCTAGATCGTCTAGCGGGAGCTCCTACGAGCAGTACTTC.

The chain couples TRBV20-1 to TRBJ2-4, with 13 bases identical to TRBD2. Near its end, the DNA agrees better with TRBJ2-7, so the J call may be wrong. This CDR3 has 14 residues. The germline gives CDR1 DFQATT, CDR2 SNEGSKA (reference sequence). This CDR3 is CSADGTSGNNEQYF. As DNA, the CDR3 is TGCAGTGCCGACGGGACTAGCGGGAACAACGAGCAGTACTTC.

There are a few counts of this clonotype. V usage is TRBV6-5 and J usage is TRBJ1-1; D is undetermined. CDR1 is MNHEY, CDR2 SVGAGI, per germline. V was shortened by 4 bases and J by 5 bases, with 17 bases between the two germline ends. This CDR3 has 15 residues. DNA of the CDR3: TGTGCCAGCAGTTCCCTGGATGGACTGGGGACTGAAGCTTTCTTT. Translated: CASSSLDGLGTEAFF.

This chain links TRBV5-1 with TRBJ2-3; no clear D. Germline CDR1 SGHRS, CDR2 YFSETQ. V lost 3 bases and J lost 2, with 10 bases in between. The CDR3 covers 14 residues. CDR3: CASSSQKDTDTQYF. The CDR3 DNA sequence: TGCGCCAGCAGCTCACAAAAAGACACAGATACGCAGTATTTT.

This clonotype was counted between two and nine times. The J gene is TRBJ2-7, the V gene TRBV2, with D possibly matching TRBD2 (6 bases). The germline CDR1 and CDR2 sequences are SNHLY and FYNNEI. The CDR3 covers 14 residues. V lost 4 bases and J 3 bases, leaving 13 bases between the germline ends. The CDR3 reads CASSVGRRDYEQYF. CDR3 nucleotides: TGTGCCAGCAGTGTTGGCAGGAGGGACTACGAGCAGTACTTC.

The V call is TRBV3-1, the J call TRBJ2-5, with TRBD1 as a possible D gene (5 bases). Germline CDR1 is LGHDT and CDR2 is YNNKEL (reference sequence). The CDR3 sequence is 17 residues long. V dropped 1 base and J dropped 5 bases, with 20 bases sitting between them. The DNA of the CDR3 is TGTGCCAGCAGCCAAGGATGGGGCAGGGTGGTTCGGGAGACCCAGTACTTC. Protein: CASSQGWGRVVRETQYF.